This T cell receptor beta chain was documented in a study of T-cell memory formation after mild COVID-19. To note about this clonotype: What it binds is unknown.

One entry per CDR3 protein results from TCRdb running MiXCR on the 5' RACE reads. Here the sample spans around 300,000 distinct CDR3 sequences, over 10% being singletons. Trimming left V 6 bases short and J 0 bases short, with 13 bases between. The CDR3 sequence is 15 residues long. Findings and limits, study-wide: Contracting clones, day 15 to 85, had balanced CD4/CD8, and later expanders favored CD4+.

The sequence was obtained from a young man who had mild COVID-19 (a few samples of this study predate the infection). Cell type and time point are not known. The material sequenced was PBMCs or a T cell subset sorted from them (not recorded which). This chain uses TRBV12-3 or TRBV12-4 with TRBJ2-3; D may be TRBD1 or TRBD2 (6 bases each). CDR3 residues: CASREGGPSTDTQYF. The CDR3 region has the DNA TGTGCCAGCAGAGAGGGGGGCCCTAGCACAGATACGCAGTATTTT.